Following are 14 T cell receptor beta chains from one sample sequenced in a study of T-cell reconstitution after alpha-beta-depleted transplantation in children. Library preparation (for TCRbeta) was performed with unique molecular identifiers. Via MiXCR, TCRdb re-called the PCR reads, giving one row per CDR3 protein. The sample includes hundreds of thousands of distinct CDR3 sequences, roughly a quarter seen only once; the top ten take about 5%. The sequences come from PBMCs, mostly from graft donor cells, collected 360 days after TCRalphabeta/CD19-depleted stem cell transplant. The receptors come from a female patient between 2 and 15 years old who had a stem cell transplant for congenital amegakaryocytic thrombocytopenia, so the T cells may come from the graft donor.

The CDR3 DNA reads TGCGCCAGCAGCCAAGGTGTCAGGGGTGCTGAGCAGTTCTTC. This codes for CASSQGVRGAEQFF. This chain joins TRBV4-1 and TRBJ2-1; D possibly corresponds to TRBD1 (6 bases). This CDR3 has 14 residues. V was cut by 1 base and J by 9 bases, with 13 bases left in between. The germline CDR1 and CDR2 sequences are MGHRA and YSYEKL.

This clonotype appeared a few times. This chain links TRBV20-1 with TRBJ2-3, with D possibly matching TRBD1 (5 bases). In germline, CDR1 is DFQATT, CDR2 SNEGSKA (reference sequence). The CDR3 extends over 17 amino acids. V was pared by 8 bases and J by 0 bases, with 24 bases between. CDR3 sequence (DNA): TGCAGTCCAGGGCCCAGACTGAGGCGAATTAGCACAGATACGCAGTATTTT. Translation: CSPGPRLRRISTDTQYF.

This chain links TRBV4-3 with TRBJ2-3, with TRBD1 matching 9 bases. Germline V gene lookup returns CDR1 LGHNA and CDR2 YSLEER. After removal of 1 base from V and 3 bases from J, the junction contained 5 bases not matched to a gene. The CDR3 spans 16 residues. CDR3 in amino acids: CASSQGLGQGTDTQYF. CDR3 coding DNA: TGCGCCAGCAGCCAAGGACTGGGACAGGGAACAGATACGCAGTATTTT.

The gene calls are TRBV7-2 and TRBJ2-1; 13 bases agree with TRBD2. The CDR3 consists of 16 residues. V was pared by 2 bases and J by 7 bases, with 5 bases of the junction left unmatched. CDR1 and CDR2 from the germline V gene are SGHTA and FQGNSA. The CDR3 region is CASSLPWTSGRNEQFF. CDR3 sequence (DNA): TGTGCCAGCAGCTTACCATGGACTAGCGGGAGAAATGAGCAGTTCTTC.

The chain recombines TRBV7-2 with TRBJ2-5; 9 bases are a match to TRBD2. V lost 5 bases and J lost 4; bases outside the gene matches: 8. This CDR3 region has 15 residues. Germline-derived CDR1 and CDR2 are SGHTA and FQGNSA. The CDR3 bases are TGTGCCAGCAGCCACCAAATAGCGGGGGTAGAGACCCAGTACTTC. Protein product: CASSHQIAGVETQYF.

This clonotype has more than one count but fewer than ten. V usage is TRBV29-1 and J usage is TRBJ2-7; no clear D gene. Trimming took off 2 bases at V and 2 bases at J, with 13 bases between the two ends. The CDR3 has 14 amino acids. Germline V gives CDR1 SQVTM, CDR2 ANQGSEA. The CDR3 DNA reads TGCAGCGTTGAACGCGCAGGTCACCCCTACGAGCAGTACTTC. This encodes CSVERAGHPYEQYF.

This chain joins TRBV2 and TRBJ2-1; 11 bases align to TRBD2. The CDR3 spans 14 residues. V lost 3 bases, J lost 10 bases, and 5 bases stayed unmatched. Germline values: CDR1 SNHLY, CDR2 FYNNEI. This CDR3 reads CASSEQLAGEEQFF. The CDR3 coding sequence is TGTGCCAGCAGTGAGCAACTAGCGGGGGAAGAGCAGTTCTTC. Full variable domain (outside the CDR3, taken from reference TRBV2 and TRBJ2-1): EPEVTQTPSHQVTQMGQEVILRCVPISNHLYFYWYRQILGQKVEFLVSFYNNEISEKSEIFDDQFSVERPDGSNFTLKIRSTKLEDSAMYFCASSEQLAGEEQFFGPGTRLTVL.

This clonotype occurred a few times. The V and J genes are TRBV20-1 and TRBJ1-3; maybe TRBD1 (5 bases). V dropped 6 bases and J dropped 0 bases, with 12 bases sitting between them. CDR1 and CDR2 (germline): DFQATT, SNEGSKA (reference sequence). This CDR3 contains 14 residues. The CDR3 protein is CSAWGSLSGNTIYF. CDR3 nucleotide sequence: TGCAGTGCGTGGGGCAGTCTCTCTGGAAACACCATATATTTT.

A few counts support this clonotype. The rearrangement joins TRBV28 to TRBJ1-4; TRBD1 matches 10 bases. Germline V gene lookup returns CDR1 MDHEN and CDR2 SYDVKM. The length of the CDR3 is 14 residues. J gave up 8 bases and V 11 bases, and 11 bases lay outside the gene matches. CDR3 region: CAHGRGQGREKLFF. The DNA for the CDR3 is TGTGCCCACGGGAGGGGACAGGGGAGGGAAAAACTGTTTTTT.

This chain connects TRBV25-1 to TRBJ2-7; 8 bases match TRBD1. The junction had 8 bases not matched to a gene; V was cut back by 7 bases and J by 0 bases. This CDR3 is 15 amino acids long. Germline V lookup: CDR1 MGHDK, CDR2 SYGVNS. The CDR3 DNA follows: TGTGCCAGCAACGGTCGACAGGGGAGCTCCTACGAGCAGTACTTC. This translates into CASNGRQGSSYEQYF.

Turning to this clonotype: Because it lacks the conserved phenylalanine or tryptophan at the end, this CDR3 is likely a read error. V is TRBV28 and J is TRBJ1-5, with unresolved D. Germline V gives CDR1 MDHEN, CDR2 SYDVKM. CDR3 length: 14 amino acids. V lost 1 base and J lost 7, with 11 bases in between. In nucleotides, the CDR3 is TGTGCCAGCAGTTTATCCTCCAGGTTGCAGCCCCAGCATTGT. This gives the protein CASSLSSRLQPQHC.

This clonotype showed up just a few times. V and J are TRBV9 and TRBJ2-3, with TRBD2 matching 10 bases. The CDR3 has 16 amino acids. The ends lost 0 bases at V and 5 bases at J; junction bases unmatched: 6. The germline V gene encodes CDR1 SGDLS and CDR2 YYNGEE. The CDR3, as DNA: TGTGCCAGCAGCGTAGAAGCGGGAGGGCCTGGAGATACGCAGTATTTT. Residues: CASSVEAGGPGDTQYF.

V gene TRBV12-3 or TRBV12-4 combines with J gene TRBJ2-7, with a tentative D call TRBD2 (6 bases). Trimming removed 5 bases from V and 6 bases from J, with 11 bases in between. This CDR3 spans 12 amino acids. For the CDR3, the DNA is TGTGCCAGCAGTCATAGCGGACTCGAGCAGTACTTC. It specifies CASSHSGLEQYF.

J is TRBJ2-1 and V is TRBV2, with TRBD1 as a possible D gene (6 bases). Germline assignment: CDR1 SNHLY and CDR2 FYNNEI. The CDR3 covers 12 residues. Trimming left V 1 base short and J 9 bases short, with 7 bases between. CDR3 nucleotide sequence: TGTGCCAGCAGTGAAGTAGGGGGTGAGCAGTTCTTC. It codes for CASSEVGGEQFF. The variable domain in full, with the rest retrieved from reference TRBV2 and TRBJ2-1, is EPEVTQTPSHQVTQMGQEVILRCVPISNHLYFYWYRQILGQKVEFLVSFYNNEISEKSEIFDDQFSVERPDGSNFTLKIRSTKLEDSAMYFCASSEVGGEQFFGPGTRLTVL.